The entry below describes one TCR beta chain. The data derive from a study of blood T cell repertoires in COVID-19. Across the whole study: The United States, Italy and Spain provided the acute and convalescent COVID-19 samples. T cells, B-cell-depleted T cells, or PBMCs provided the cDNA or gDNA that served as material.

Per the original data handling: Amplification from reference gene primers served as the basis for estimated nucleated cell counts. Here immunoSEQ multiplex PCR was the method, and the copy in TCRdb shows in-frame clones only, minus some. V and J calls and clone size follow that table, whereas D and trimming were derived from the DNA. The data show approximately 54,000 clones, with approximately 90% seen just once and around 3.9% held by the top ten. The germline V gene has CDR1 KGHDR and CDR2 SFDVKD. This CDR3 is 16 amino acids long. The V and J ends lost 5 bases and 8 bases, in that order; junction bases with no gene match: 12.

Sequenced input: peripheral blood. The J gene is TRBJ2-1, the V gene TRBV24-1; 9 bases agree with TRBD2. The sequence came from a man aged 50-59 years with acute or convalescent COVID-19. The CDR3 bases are TGTGCCACCAGTGGCGGGAGGGCAGGGGTGATGGATGAGCAGTTCTTC. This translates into CATSGGRAGVMDEQFF.